This TCR beta chain was identified during a study of T cell responses to AZD1222 COVID-19 vaccine. Overall study findings and caveats: Nearly half of spike-specific TCRs reportedly target variant regions that are unmutated in the B.1.351 and B.1.1.7 variants.

As for this clone: Its antigen is as yet unknown.

Combined were second doses at about 4 or about 12 weeks. TCRdb keeps only in-frame clones here, not all; method: immunoSEQ multiplex PCR. Found here are just over 90,000 clones, 75% to 90% of them singletons; the top ten hold about 2.7%. The sequence came from an adult who received the AZD1222 COVID-19 vaccine. Sequencing used peripheral blood, obtained 28 days after the second AZD1222 dose.

CDR3 in DNA: TGTGCCAGCAGCTTCCGGACAGGGACCGATGAAAAACTGTTTTTT. It translates to CASSFRTGTDEKLFF. The J gene is TRBJ1-4, the V gene TRBV7-2, with TRBD1 matching 8 bases. Germline CDR1 and CDR2: SGHTA and FQGNSA. This CDR3 comprises 15 residues. V trimming: 3 bases; J trimming: 6 bases; junction bases outside the gene matches: 6.